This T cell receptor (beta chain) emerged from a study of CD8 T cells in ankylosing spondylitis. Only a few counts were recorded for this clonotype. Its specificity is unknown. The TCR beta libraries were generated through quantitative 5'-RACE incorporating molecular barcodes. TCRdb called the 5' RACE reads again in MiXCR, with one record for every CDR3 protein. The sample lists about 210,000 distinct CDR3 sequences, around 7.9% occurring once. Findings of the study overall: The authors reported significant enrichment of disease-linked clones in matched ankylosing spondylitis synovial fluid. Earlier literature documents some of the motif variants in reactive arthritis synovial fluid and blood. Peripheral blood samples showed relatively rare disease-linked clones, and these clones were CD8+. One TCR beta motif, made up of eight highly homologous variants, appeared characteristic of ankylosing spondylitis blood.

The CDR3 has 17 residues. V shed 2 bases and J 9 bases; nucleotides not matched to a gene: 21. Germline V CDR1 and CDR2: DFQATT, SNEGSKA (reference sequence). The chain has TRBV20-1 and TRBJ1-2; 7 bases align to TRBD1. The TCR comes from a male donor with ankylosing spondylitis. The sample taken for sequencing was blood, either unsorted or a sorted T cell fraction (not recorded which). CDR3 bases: TGCAGTGCTAGACCCCAAAAAGAGAACCCATCGACAGGGCGCTACACCTTC. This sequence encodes CSARPQKENPSTGRYTF.